This TCR beta chain was recorded in a study of memory CD4+ T cells and cytomegalovirus serostatus. Study information: Donors were healthy Belgian adults, fewer than ten CMV seropositive and around 23 seronegative. Study-level results: CD4+ memory repertoires contained 67 of 164 reported CMV TCRbeta sequences. The CMV-associated TCR signature appears largely within the CD4+ memory repertoire.

Germline CDR1 reads PRHDT; CDR2 reads FYEKMQ (reference sequence). V was clipped by 4 bases and J by 2 bases, with 15 bases between them. There are 17 residues in the CDR3. The sort gate was single viable CD3+CD4+CD8-CD45RO+ cells for memory CD4+ T cells. CMV serostatus came from serum IgG against pp150, pp28, p38, p52. This clone has more than one count but fewer than ten. The antigen is undetermined. Using immunoSEQ multiplex PCR, the repertoire was profiled, and TCRdb retains in-frame clones only, with some absent. The data hold 48,000 or so clones, with 78% observed a single time. Sequencing used memory CD4+ T cells from blood. The gene calls are TRBV13 and TRBJ1-6, with D perhaps matching TRBD1 (6 bases). The sequence derives from an adult in good health and CMV-seronegative. The CDR3 bases are TGTGCCAGCAGCTCAGGTTTTTGGGGGCCCTATAATTCACCCCTCCACTTT. Protein: CASSSGFWGPYNSPLHF.